The 3 T cell receptor beta chains below all came from one sample that was sequenced in a study of circulating CD8 cells and anti-PD-1 response in melanoma. The QIAseq Immune Repertoire TCR panel built the libraries from roughly 16 ng of total RNA. TCRdb analysed the reads with MiXCR anew, one entry per CDR3 protein. The sample contains over 1,000 distinct CDR3 sequences, approximately 8.1% of which appear only once. Four subsets defined by PD-1 and/or TIGIT were sorted from live CD3+CD8+TCRalphabeta+ cells. Sequenced material: CD8+ T cells from PBMCs, taken at baseline or after one month of anti-PD-1 therapy (not recorded which). These receptors came from a human donor with melanoma.

With respect to this clonotype: A much larger clonotype is one base distant, so this may be a read error. The CDR3 nucleotides are TGTGCCAGCAGCTTAGCGCTAGGAGGTGGGGAGCAGTACTTC. Amino acids: CASSLALGGGEQYF. The chain uses TRBV7-2 and TRBJ2-7, with D tentatively TRBD2 (5 bases). V was cut by 0 bases and J by 7 bases, with 13 bases left in between. The CDR3 covers 14 residues. Germline CDR1 is SGHTA and CDR2 is FQGNSA.

In its sample, this clonotype ranks as large. This rearrangement joins TRBV27 to TRBJ2-7; the match to TRBD1 covers 9 bases. This CDR3 contains 15 residues. With 3 bases clipped from V and 1 base from J, the junction kept 4 bases outside the gene matches. In germline, CDR1 is MNHEY, CDR2 SMNVEV (reference sequence). The CDR3 sequence: CASSLTGTGSYEQYF. The CDR3 region has the DNA TGTGCCAGCAGTTTGACCGGGACAGGGTCCTACGAGCAGTACTTC.

The sample holds a few counts of this clonotype. V and J are TRBV12-5 and TRBJ1-5; 11 nucleotides match TRBD1. Trimming removed 7 bases from V and 5 bases from J; junction bases left unmatched: 4. This CDR3 has 14 amino acids. CDR1 and CDR2 from the germline V gene are LGHNT and FRNRAP. CDR3 region: CASAGTGGDQPQHF. Written as DNA, the CDR3 is TGTGCTAGTGCCGGGACAGGGGGTGATCAGCCCCAGCATTTT. Supplemented by reference TRBV12-5 and TRBJ1-5, the full variable domain reads DARVTQTPRHKVTEMGQEVTMRCQPILGHNTVFWYRQTMMQGLELLAYFRNRAPLDDSGMPKDRFSAEMPDATLATLKIQPSEPRDSAVYFCASAGTGGDQPQHFGDGTRLSIL.